The rows below give T cell receptor beta chains drawn from one sample of a study of blood T cell repertoires in COVID-19. The data were produced by immunoSEQ multiplex PCR, yet TCRdb's version contains in-frame clones alone and is incomplete. The sample lists roughly 160,000 clones, about nine tenths occurring once. The material sequenced was peripheral blood. The receptors shown here come from a woman aged 60-75 years who had recovered from COVID-19. Both conserved end residues are part of each CDR3. The D gene is left open where the match is weak. The size of a clone is reported for some rows only, either as once, few or many, or as a class for expanded clones.

clone size | J gene | D gene | V gene | CDR3 DNA | CDR3 protein
once | TRBJ2-3 | NA | TRBV28 | TGTGCCACACAAACAGGCGTTACAGATACGCAGTATTTT | CATQTGVTDTQYF
NA | TRBJ2-5 | NA | TRBV11-2 | TGTGCCAGCAGTTCACAGGTGGGAGAGACCCAGTACTTC | CASSSQVGETQYF
NA | TRBJ2-3 | TRBD1 | TRBV29-1 | TGCAGCGTTGAAGACCTAAAGACAGGGGGCACAGATACGCAGTATTTT | CSVEDLKTGGTDTQYF
NA | TRBJ1-3 | NA | TRBV6-5 | TGTGCCAGCAGCCTGACCGTGGGAGACACCATATATTTT | CASSLTVGDTIYF
few | TRBJ1-1 | NA | TRBV27 | TGTGCCAGCAGTTCCACACCGGGGGGCCACACTGAAGCTTTCTTT | CASSSTPGGHTEAFF
NA | TRBJ1-1 | TRBD1 | TRBV24-1 | TGTGCCACCAGAGGACAGGGAAGCACTGAAGCTTTCTTT | CATRGQGSTEAFF
NA | TRBJ2-4 | TRBD1 | TRBV4-3 | TGCGCCAGCAGCCAAGAATATTCCGGGACAGGGGGAAACATTCAGTACTTC | CASSQEYSGTGGNIQYF
NA | TRBJ2-1 | NA | TRBV6-9 | TGTGCCAGCAGTTATTCGAACAGGAGGGACTACAATGAGCAGTTCTTC | CASSYSNRRDYNEQFF
once | TRBJ1-4 | TRBD1 | TRBV6-5 | TGTGCCAGCAGACCAGGGGGCTCGGGTGAAAAACTGTTTTTT | CASRPGGSGEKLFF
NA | TRBJ1-5 | NA | TRBV10-1 | TGCGCCAGCAGTGAGTCACAGGGAAGTGATCAGCCCCAGCATTTT | CASSESQGSDQPQHF
NA | TRBJ1-1 | TRBD1 | TRBV5-1 | TGCGCCAGCAGCTTCCGACAGGGAGGGAACACTGAAGCTTTCTTT | CASSFRQGGNTEAFF
NA | TRBJ1-6 | TRBD1 | TRBV4-3 | TGCGCCAGCGGTTCAGACAGGGGGGTAGCTTCACCCCTCCACTTT | CASGSDRGVASPLHF
once | TRBJ1-2 | TRBD1 | TRBV28 | TGTGGCGTAGGACAGGGCATATATGGCTACACCTTC | CGVGQGIYGYTF
NA | TRBJ1-1 | NA | TRBV19 | TGTGCCCCTACCACGATGAACACTGAAGCTTTCTTT | CAPTTMNTEAFF
few | TRBJ1-5 | NA | TRBV7-9 | TGTGCCAGCAGCTTAGACAGGGTCAATCAGCCCCAGCATTTT | CASSLDRVNQPQHF
NA | TRBJ1-6 | NA | TRBV3-1/TRBV3-2 | TGTGCCAGCAGCCAAGATAGCTCCTATAATTCACCCCTCCACTTT | CASSQDSSYNSPLHF
NA | TRBJ1-4 | NA | TRBV20-1 | TGCAGTGCTAGTGATGGGAGGGGTAGCGAAAAACTGTTTTTT | CSASDGRGSEKLFF
NA | TRBJ1-1 | NA | TRBV10-1 | TGCGCCAGCAGTGAACGAAGAGGGGAAGCTTTCTTT | CASSERRGEAFF
NA | TRBJ1-1 | NA | TRBV28 | TGTGCCAGCCCCCCGCGAACAGGGCCCTTGAACACTGAAGCTTTCTTT | CASPPRTGPLNTEAFF
NA | TRBJ1-5 | NA | TRBV27 | TGTGCCAGCAGTTTATATGGCCGAAATCAGCCCCAGCATTTT | CASSLYGRNQPQHF
NA | TRBJ2-3 | TRBD2 | TRBV5-1 | TGCGCCAGCAGCTTTACTAGCGGGGGGGACACAGATACGCAGTATTTT | CASSFTSGGDTDTQYF
NA | TRBJ2-2 | TRBD2 | TRBV5-4 | TGTGCCAGCAGCTTTAGTAGCGGGGGGGCTATAGTCACCGGGGAGCTGTTTTTT | CASSFSSGGAIVTGELFF
once | TRBJ1-2 | NA | TRBV18 | TGTGCCAGCTCACAGTCCGAGCCCCCTCCAAGTGGCTACACCTTC | CASSQSEPPPSGYTF
NA | TRBJ2-7 | NA | TRBV4-2 | TGTGCCAGCATGCAAGAGGGGGGGATGTGGTCAGGCGAGCAGTACTTC | CASMQEGGMWSGEQYF
NA | TRBJ2-4 | TRBD2 | TRBV6-1 | TGTGCCAGCAGTTCCCTTACTAGCGGCAAAAACATTCAGTACTTC | CASSSLTSGKNIQYF
NA | TRBJ1-5 | NA | TRBV19 | TGTGCCAGTAGTATTGGTGGGGCCGGCAATCAGCCCCAGCATTTT | CASSIGGAGNQPQHF
NA | TRBJ2-2 | TRBD2 | TRBV7-3 | TGTGCCAGCAGCTTACGACTAGCGGGGGACCGGGAGCTGTTTTTT | CASSLRLAGDRELFF
NA | TRBJ1-2 | TRBD1 | TRBV5-1 | TGCGCCAGCAGCCCTCACGCCCCAGGGGGCCTCCAGATAAACTATGGCTACACCTTC | CASSPHAPGGLQINYGYTF
NA | TRBJ1-5 | NA | TRBV12-3/TRBV12-4 | TGTGCCAGCAGGGCGGGGGTAGGCCAGCCCCAGCATTTT | CASRAGVGQPQHF
NA | TRBJ2-1 | NA | TRBV24-1 | TGTGCCACCAGTGATGAGCTAGCGCTTGAGCAGTTCTTC | CATSDELALEQFF
few | TRBJ1-2 | NA | TRBV5-4 | TGTGCCAGCAGTACAGGCTATGGCTACACCTTC | CASSTGYGYTF
NA | TRBJ1-3 | NA | TRBV4-1 | TGCGCCAGCAGCCAAGTCCAGGGGCAAGGAAACACCATATATTTT | CASSQVQGQGNTIYF
NA | TRBJ1-4 | TRBD1 | TRBV27 | TGTGCCAGCAGTAACCCGACAGGGGTAACTAATGAAAAACTGTTTTTT | CASSNPTGVTNEKLFF
NA | TRBJ1-4 | TRBD1 | TRBV6-5 | TGTGCCAGCACCCGGGGGACAGGGAATGAAAAACTGTTTTTT | CASTRGTGNEKLFF
NA | TRBJ2-2 | TRBD1 | TRBV5-4 | TGTGCCAGCACCACCCCGGGACAGGTGGCCGGGGAGCTGTTTTTT | CASTTPGQVAGELFF
NA | TRBJ1-1 | TRBD1 | TRBV19 | TGTGCCAGTACCCGACAGGGGAACACTGAAGCTTTCTTT | CASTRQGNTEAFF
NA | TRBJ2-3 | TRBD1 | TRBV14 | TGTGCCAGCAGCCAGAGGGGCGTAGGACAGGGAAGAGATACGCAGTATTTT | CASSQRGVGQGRDTQYF
NA | TRBJ2-3 | NA | TRBV2 | TGTGCCAGCAGTGAGATCACTACTGCAGATACGCAGTATTTT | CASSEITTADTQYF
NA | TRBJ1-2 | NA | TRBV19 | TGTGCCAGTAGTTCCGGGACAAACTATGGCTACACCTTC | CASSSGTNYGYTF
NA | TRBJ2-2 | TRBD1 | TRBV6-2/TRBV6-3 | TGTGCCAGCAGTGTTCGTGGACAGGGTAACACCGGGGAGCTGTTTTTT | CASSVRGQGNTGELFF
NA | TRBJ2-2 | TRBD2 | TRBV5-1 | TGCGCCAGCAGCTTGTTTGCGGGGGGGAACACCGGGGAGCTGTTTTTT | CASSLFAGGNTGELFF
once | TRBJ2-1 | NA | TRBV9 | TGTGCCAGCAGCGAGGGGAATTCCGGGACAGGGTGGTTAGCGGGGCCAATCAATGAGCAGTTCTTC | CASSEGNSGTGWLAGPINEQFF
NA | TRBJ2-5 | NA | TRBV7-2 | TGTGCCAGCAGCTTATGGGGGCAGGCGCAAGAGACCCAGTACTTC | CASSLWGQAQETQYF
NA | TRBJ2-1 | TRBD2 | TRBV4-2 | TGTGCCAGCAGCCAAGAAGGAGCGGGGGGGCCCAATGAGCAGTTCTTC | CASSQEGAGGPNEQFF
NA | TRBJ2-2 | TRBD1 | TRBV6-1 | TGTGCCAGCAGGGAAGAACGGACAGGGGGCGACACCGGGGAGCTGTTTTTT | CASREERTGGDTGELFF
NA | TRBJ1-2 | NA | TRBV27 | TGTGCCAGCAGTGTCAACAGGTATTCTTATGGCTACACCTTC | CASSVNRYSYGYTF
few | TRBJ2-3 | TRBD2 | TRBV28 | TGTGCCAGCAGTCCGGGGGGGCCAATAGTTTATACGCAGTATTTT | CASSPGGPIVYTQYF
once | TRBJ1-4 | NA | TRBV4-1 | TGCGCCAGCAGCCGTTGGGGGTACGTAGCGGTTGAAAAACTGTTTTTT | CASSRWGYVAVEKLFF
NA | TRBJ2-1 | TRBD2 | TRBV11-1 | TGTGCCAGCAGCTTTACTAGCGGGGGGCGGCAGTTCTTC | CASSFTSGGRQFF
NA | TRBJ2-2 | NA | TRBV5-1 | TGCGCCAGCAGCTTGGTTGGAGGGTCGAACACCGGGGAGCTGTTTTTT | CASSLVGGSNTGELFF
NA | TRBJ1-2 | NA | TRBV28 | TGTGCCAGCCACTCGGGCGGAGGAGTAGGGGGCTACACCTTC | CASHSGGGVGGYTF